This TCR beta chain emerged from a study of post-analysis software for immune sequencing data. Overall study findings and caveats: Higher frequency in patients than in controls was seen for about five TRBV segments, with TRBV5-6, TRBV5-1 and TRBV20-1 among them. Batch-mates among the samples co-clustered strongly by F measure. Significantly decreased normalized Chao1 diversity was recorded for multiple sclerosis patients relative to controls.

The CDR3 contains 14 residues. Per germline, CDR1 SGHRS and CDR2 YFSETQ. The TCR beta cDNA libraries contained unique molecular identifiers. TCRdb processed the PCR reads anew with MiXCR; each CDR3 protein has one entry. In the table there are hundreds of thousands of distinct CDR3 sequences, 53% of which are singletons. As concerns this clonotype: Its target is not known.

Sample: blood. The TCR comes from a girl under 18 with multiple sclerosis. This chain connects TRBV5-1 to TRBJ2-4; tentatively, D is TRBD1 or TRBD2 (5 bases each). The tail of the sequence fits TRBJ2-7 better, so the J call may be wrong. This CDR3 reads CASSSGTIPYEQYF. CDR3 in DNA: TGCGCCAGCAGCTCCGGGACCATTCCTTACGAGCAGTACTTC.